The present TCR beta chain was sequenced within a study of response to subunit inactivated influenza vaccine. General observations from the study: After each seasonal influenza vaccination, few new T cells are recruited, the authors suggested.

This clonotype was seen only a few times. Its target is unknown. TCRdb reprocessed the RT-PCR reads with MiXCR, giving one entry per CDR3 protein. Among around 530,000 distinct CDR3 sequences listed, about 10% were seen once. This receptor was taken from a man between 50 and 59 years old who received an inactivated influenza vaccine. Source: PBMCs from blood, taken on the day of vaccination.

CDR3 bases: TGCAGTGCCAGGAGACAGGGCCAGCCCCAGCATTTT. It specifies CSARRQGQPQHF. This rearrangement joins TRBV20-1 to TRBJ1-5; 7 bases match TRBD1. V lost 6 bases to trimming and J lost 7 bases; unmatched junction nucleotides: 6. Germline loops: CDR1 DFQATT, CDR2 SNEGSKA (reference sequence). CDR3 length equals 12 residues.